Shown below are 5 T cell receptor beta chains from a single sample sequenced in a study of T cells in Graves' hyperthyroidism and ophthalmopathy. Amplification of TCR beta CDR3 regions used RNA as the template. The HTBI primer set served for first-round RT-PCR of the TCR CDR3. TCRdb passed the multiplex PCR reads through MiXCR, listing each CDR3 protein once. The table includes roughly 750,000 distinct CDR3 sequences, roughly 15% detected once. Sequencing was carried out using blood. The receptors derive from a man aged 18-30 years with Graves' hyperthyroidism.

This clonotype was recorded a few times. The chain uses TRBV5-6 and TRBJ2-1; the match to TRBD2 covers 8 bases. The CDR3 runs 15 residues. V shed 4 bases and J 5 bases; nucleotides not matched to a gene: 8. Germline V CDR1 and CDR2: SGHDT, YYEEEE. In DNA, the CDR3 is TGTGCCAGCAGCGTTCCGGGAGGGCCCCACAATGAGCAGTTCTTC. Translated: CASSVPGGPHNEQFF.

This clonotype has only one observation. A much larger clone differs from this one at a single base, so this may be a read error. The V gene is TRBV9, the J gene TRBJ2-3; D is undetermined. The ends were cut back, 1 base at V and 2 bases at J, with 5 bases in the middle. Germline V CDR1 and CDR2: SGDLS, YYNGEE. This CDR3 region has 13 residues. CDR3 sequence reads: CASSVRNTDTQYF. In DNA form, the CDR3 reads TGTGCCAGCAGCGTACGGAACACAGATACGCAGTATTTT. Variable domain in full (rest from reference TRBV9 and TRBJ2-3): DSGVTQTPKHLITATGQRVTLRCSPRSGDLSVYWYQQSLDQGLQFLIQYYNGEERAKGNILERFSAQQFPDLHSELNLSSLELGDSALYFCASSVRNTDTQYFGPGTRLTVL.

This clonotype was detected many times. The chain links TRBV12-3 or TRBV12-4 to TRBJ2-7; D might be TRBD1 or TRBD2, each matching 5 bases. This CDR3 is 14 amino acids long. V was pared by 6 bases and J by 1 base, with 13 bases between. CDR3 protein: CASRLGEVSYEQYF. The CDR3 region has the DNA TGTGCCAGCAGGTTGGGGGAAGTTTCCTACGAGCAGTACTTC.

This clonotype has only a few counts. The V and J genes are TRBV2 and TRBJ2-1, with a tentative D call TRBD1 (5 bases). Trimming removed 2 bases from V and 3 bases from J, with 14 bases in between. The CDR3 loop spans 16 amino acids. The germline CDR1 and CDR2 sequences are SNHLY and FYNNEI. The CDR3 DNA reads TGTGCCAGCAGTGAAACAGGAAGGGATGGCTACAATGAGCAGTTCTTC. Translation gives CASSETGRDGYNEQFF.

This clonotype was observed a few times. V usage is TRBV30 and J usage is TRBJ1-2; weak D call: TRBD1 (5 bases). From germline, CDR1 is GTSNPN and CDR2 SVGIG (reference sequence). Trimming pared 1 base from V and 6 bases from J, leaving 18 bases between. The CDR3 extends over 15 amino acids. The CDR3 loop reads CAWSAIWGGVNGYTF. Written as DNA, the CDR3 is TGTGCCTGGAGTGCCATATGGGGGGGGGTGAATGGCTACACCTTC.